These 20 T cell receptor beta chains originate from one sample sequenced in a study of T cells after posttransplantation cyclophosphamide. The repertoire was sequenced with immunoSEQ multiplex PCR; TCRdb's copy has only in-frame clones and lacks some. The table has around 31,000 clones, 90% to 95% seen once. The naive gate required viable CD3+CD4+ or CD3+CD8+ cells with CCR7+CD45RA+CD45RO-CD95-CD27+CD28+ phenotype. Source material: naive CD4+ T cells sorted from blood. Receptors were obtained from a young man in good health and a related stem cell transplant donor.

The CDR3 is CASSRDRLPSEQYF. The CDR3 nucleotides read TGTGCCAGCAGCCGGGACAGGCTTCCGAGTGAGCAGTACTTC. This chain joins TRBV6-1 and TRBJ2-7, with 8 bases matching TRBD1. The CDR3 covers 14 residues. J lost 7 bases, V lost 6 bases, and 11 bases had no gene match. Germline lookup yields CDR1 MNHNS and CDR2 SASEGT.

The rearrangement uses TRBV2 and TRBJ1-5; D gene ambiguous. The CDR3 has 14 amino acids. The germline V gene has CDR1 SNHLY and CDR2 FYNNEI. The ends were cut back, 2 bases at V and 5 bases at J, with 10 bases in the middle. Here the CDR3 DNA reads TGTGCCAGCAGTGAAATTCCCACTTATCAGCCCCAGCATTTT. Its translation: CASSEIPTYQPQHF.

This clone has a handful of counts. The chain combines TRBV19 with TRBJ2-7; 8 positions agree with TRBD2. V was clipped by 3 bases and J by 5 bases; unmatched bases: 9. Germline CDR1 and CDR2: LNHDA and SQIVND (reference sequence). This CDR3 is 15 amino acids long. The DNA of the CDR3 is TGTGCCAGTAGTATCATGGATAGCGGGGTCCACGAGCAGTACTTC. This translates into CASSIMDSGVHEQYF.

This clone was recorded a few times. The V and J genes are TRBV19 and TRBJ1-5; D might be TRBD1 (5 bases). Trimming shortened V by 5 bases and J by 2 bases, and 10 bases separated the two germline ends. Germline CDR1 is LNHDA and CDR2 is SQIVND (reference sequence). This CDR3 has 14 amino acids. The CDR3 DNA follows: TGTGCCAGTAGTCCAGGGCAGGGCAATCAGCCCCAGCATTTT. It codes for CASSPGQGNQPQHF.

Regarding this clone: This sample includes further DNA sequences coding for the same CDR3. The CDR3 DNA is TGTGCCAGCAGCTCGACAGCCATTCCGAACACCGGGGAGCTGTTTTTT. This encodes CASSSTAIPNTGELFF. The chain couples TRBV7-2 to TRBJ2-2, with D possibly matching TRBD1 (5 bases). Trimming pared 4 bases from V and 0 bases from J, leaving 12 bases between. Germline V gene sequence: CDR1 SGHTA, CDR2 FQGNSA. This CDR3 contains 16 residues. Filled out from reference TRBV7-2 and TRBJ2-2, the complete variable domain reads GAGVSQSPSNKVTEKGKDVELRCDPISGHTALYWYRQSLGQGLEFLIYFQGNSAPDKSGLPSDRFSAERTGGSVSTLTIQRTQQEDSAVYLCASSSTAIPNTGELFFGEGSRLTVL.

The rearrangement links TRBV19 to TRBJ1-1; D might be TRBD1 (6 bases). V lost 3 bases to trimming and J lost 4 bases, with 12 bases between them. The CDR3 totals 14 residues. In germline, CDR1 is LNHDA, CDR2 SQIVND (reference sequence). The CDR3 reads CASSIRRGVTEAFF. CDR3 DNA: TGTGCCAGTAGTATTCGCAGGGGAGTCACTGAAGCTTTCTTT.

The CDR3 reads CASSPKETQYF. In DNA form, the CDR3 reads TGTGCCAGCAGTCCTAAGGAGACCCAGTACTTC. J is TRBJ2-5 and V is TRBV7-9, with unresolved D. This CDR3 is built from 11 residues. Trimming shortened V by 6 bases and J by 5 bases, and 7 bases separated the two germline ends. CDR1 is SEHNR and CDR2 is FQNEAQ in the germline V gene (reference sequence).

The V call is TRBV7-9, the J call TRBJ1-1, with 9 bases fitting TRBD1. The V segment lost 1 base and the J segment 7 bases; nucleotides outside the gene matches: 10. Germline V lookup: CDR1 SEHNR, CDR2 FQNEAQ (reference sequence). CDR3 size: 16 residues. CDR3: CASSLVTGGGVGEAFF. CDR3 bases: TGTGCCAGCAGCTTAGTGACAGGGGGGGGAGTAGGTGAAGCTTTCTTT. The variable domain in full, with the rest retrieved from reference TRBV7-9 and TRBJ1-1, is DTGVSQNPRHKITKRGQNVTFRCDPISEHNRLYWYRQTLGQGPEFLTYFQNEAQLEKSRLLSDRFSAERPKGSFSTLEIQRTEQGDSAMYLCASSLVTGGGVGEAFFGQGTRLTVV.

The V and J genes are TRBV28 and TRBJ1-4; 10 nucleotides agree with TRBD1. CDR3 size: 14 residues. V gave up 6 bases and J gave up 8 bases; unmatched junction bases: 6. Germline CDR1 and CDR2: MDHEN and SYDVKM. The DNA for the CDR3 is TGTGCCAGCAGGACCGGGACAGGGGACGAAAAACTGTTTTTT. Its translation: CASRTGTGDEKLFF.

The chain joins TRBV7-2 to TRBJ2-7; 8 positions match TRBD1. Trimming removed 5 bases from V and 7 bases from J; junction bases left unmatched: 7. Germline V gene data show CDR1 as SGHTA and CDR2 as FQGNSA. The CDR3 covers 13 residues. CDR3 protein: CASSPGQGREQYF. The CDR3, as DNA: TGTGCCAGCAGCCCAGGACAGGGCCGTGAGCAGTACTTC.

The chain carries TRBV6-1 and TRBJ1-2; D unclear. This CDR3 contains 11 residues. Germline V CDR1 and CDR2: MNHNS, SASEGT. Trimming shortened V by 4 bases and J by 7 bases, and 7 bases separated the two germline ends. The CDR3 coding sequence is TGTGCCAGCAGTGCCCTCCGTGGCTACACCTTC. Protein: CASSALRGYTF.

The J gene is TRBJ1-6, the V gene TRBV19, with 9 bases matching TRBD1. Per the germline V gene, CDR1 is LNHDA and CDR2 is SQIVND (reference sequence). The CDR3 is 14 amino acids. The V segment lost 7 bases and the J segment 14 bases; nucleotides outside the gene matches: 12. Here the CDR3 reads CASMDRGDGLSLHF. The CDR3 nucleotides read TGTGCCAGTATGGACAGGGGCGATGGTCTCTCCCTCCACTTT.

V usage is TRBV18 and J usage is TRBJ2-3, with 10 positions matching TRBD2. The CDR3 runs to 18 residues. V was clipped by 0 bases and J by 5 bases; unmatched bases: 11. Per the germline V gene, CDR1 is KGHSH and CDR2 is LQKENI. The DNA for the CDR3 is TGTGCCAGCTCACCACCGGTAGGAAGGGGACTAGCGAAAGATACGCAGTATTTT. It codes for CASSPPVGRGLAKDTQYF.

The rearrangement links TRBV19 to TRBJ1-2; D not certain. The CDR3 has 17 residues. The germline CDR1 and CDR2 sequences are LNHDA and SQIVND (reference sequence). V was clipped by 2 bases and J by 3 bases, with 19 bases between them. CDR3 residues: CASSINLRVAEYYGYTF. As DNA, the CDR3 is TGTGCCAGTAGTATAAATCTGCGGGTTGCAGAGTACTATGGCTACACCTTC.

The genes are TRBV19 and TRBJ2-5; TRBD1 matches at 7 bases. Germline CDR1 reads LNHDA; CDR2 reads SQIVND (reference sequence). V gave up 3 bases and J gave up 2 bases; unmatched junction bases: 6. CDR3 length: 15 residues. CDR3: CASSMNAGGQETQYF. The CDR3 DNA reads TGTGCCAGTAGTATGAATGCAGGGGGACAAGAGACCCAGTACTTC.

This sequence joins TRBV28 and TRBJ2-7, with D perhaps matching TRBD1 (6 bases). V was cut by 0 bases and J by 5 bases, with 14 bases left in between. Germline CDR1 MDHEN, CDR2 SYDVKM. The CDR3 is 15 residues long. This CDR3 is CASSLWQGNKHEQYF. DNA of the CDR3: TGTGCCAGCAGTTTATGGCAGGGGAACAAGCACGAGCAGTACTTC.

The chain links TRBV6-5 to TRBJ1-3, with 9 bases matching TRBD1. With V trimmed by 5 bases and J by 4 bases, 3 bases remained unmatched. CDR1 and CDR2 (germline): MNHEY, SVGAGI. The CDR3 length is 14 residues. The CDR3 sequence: CASSDTGGGNTIYF. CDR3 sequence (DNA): TGTGCCAGCAGTGATACAGGGGGCGGAAACACCATATATTTT.

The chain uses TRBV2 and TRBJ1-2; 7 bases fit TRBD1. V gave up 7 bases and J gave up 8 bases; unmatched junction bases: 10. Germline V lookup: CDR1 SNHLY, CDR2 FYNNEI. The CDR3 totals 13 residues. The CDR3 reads CASNLDRANGYTF. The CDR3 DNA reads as TGTGCCAGCAATCTAGACAGGGCTAACGGCTACACCTTC.

CDR3 DNA sequence: TGTGCCAGCAGCTTAACTCCCCCGTGGACAGGGAATAATTCACCCCTCCACTTT. This translates into CASSLTPPWTGNNSPLHF. The V and J genes are TRBV7-8 and TRBJ1-6, with 8 bases that match TRBD1. Germline loops: CDR1 SGHVS, CDR2 FQNEAQ. This CDR3 region has 18 residues. Losses at the gene ends were 2 bases for V and 5 bases for J; bases not matched to a gene: 11.

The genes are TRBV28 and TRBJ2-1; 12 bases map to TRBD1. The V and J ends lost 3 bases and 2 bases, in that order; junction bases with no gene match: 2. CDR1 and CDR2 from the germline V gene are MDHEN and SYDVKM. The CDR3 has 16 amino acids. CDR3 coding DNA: TGTGCCAGCAGTTTTGGGACAGGGGGCCCCTACAATGAGCAGTTCTTC. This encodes CASSFGTGGPYNEQFF.